These 15 T cell receptor beta chains share one sample of origin, sequenced in a study of human T cells and chemical hapten exposure. As to time point: patch test 3, about 24 weeks after DPC sensitization. The treatment here: therapeutic diphenylcyclopropenone sensitization with weekly scalp DPC. A single record per CDR3 protein comes from TCRdb applying MiXCR to the RACE reads. The data show roughly 100,000 distinct CDR3 sequences, around 35% seen once. The material sequenced was whole blood, taken in connection with sensitization to the hapten diphenylcyclopropenone (DPC). Receptors were obtained from a middle-aged man with alopecia areata. Some clones in this sample may be carry-over from other donors' samples.

This clonotype was seen just once. This chain uses TRBV6-2 or TRBV6-3 with TRBJ2-3, with 9 bases identical to TRBD2. Trimming cost V 0 bases and J 0 bases; bases outside gene matches: 7. Germline values: CDR1 MNHEY, CDR2 SVGEGT. The CDR3 is 18 amino acids. The CDR3 region is CASSYSRGRAGSTDTQYF. The DNA of the CDR3 is TGTGCCAGCAGTTACTCACGCGGGAGGGCCGGTAGCACAGATACGCAGTATTTT.

This clonotype was recorded a few times. This sequence joins TRBV6-5 and TRBJ2-3; 10 nucleotides align to TRBD2. The CDR3 loop spans 17 amino acids. Germline loops: CDR1 MNHEY, CDR2 SVGAGI. The V segment lost 6 bases and the J segment 2 bases; nucleotides outside the gene matches: 11. CDR3 sequence: CASSFLLAGETTDTQYF. Here the CDR3 DNA reads TGTGCCAGCAGCTTTCTCCTAGCGGGAGAGACCACAGATACGCAGTATTTT.

This clonotype was observed a few times. The V and J genes are TRBV12-3 or TRBV12-4 and TRBJ1-5, with D perhaps matching TRBD1 (5 bases). CDR3 size: 16 residues. Between the trimmed V and J ends, which lost 6 bases and 4 bases, there was a span of 19 bases. The CDR3 loop is CASSPTGWGGNQPQHF. In DNA, the CDR3 is TGTGCCAGCAGCCCCACCGGTTGGGGGGGAAATCAGCCCCAGCATTTT.

The V gene is TRBV27, the J gene TRBJ2-5; D is possibly TRBD1 (6 bases). In germline, CDR1 is MNHEY, CDR2 SMNVEV (reference sequence). This CDR3 comprises 15 residues. Trimming removed 0 bases from V and 0 bases from J, with 8 bases in between. The DNA of the CDR3 is TGTGCCAGCAGTTTATCGCAGGGGTACCAAGAGACCCAGTACTTC. This gives the protein CASSLSQGYQETQYF.

This clonotype was detected a few times. V is TRBV7-9 and J is TRBJ2-3, with 10 bases aligning to TRBD2. The CDR3 is 15 residues long. Looked up from germline, CDR1 is SEHNR and CDR2 is FQNEAQ (reference sequence). The V segment lost 3 bases and the J segment 5 bases; nucleotides outside the gene matches: 5. CDR3: CASSFPSGSGDTQYF. CDR3 sequence (DNA): TGTGCCAGCAGCTTCCCTAGCGGGAGTGGAGATACGCAGTATTTT.

This rearrangement joins TRBV20-1 to TRBJ2-3, with 10 positions matching TRBD2. V was pared by 6 bases and J by 4 bases, with 10 bases of the junction left unmatched. Germline assignment: CDR1 DFQATT and CDR2 SNEGSKA (reference sequence). The CDR3 consists of 15 residues. CDR3 DNA: TGCAGTGCAAGCCCCCTAGCGGGAGTCTCAGATACGCAGTATTTT. As protein: CSASPLAGVSDTQYF.

This clonotype came up many times. This chain connects TRBV20-1 to TRBJ2-5, with D possibly matching TRBD1 (6 bases). Germline V gives CDR1 DFQATT, CDR2 SNEGSKA (reference sequence). The length of the CDR3 is 12 residues. V lost 4 bases and J 6 bases, leaving 12 bases between the germline ends. Here the CDR3 reads CSAITGWKTQYF. CDR3 bases: TGCAGTGCTATCACAGGGTGGAAGACCCAGTACTTC.

This clonotype has more than one count but fewer than ten. One end of the junction fails to match germline, which may point to a read error. The chain carries TRBV7-7 and TRBJ1-5, with D hard to call. In germline, CDR1 is SSHAT, CDR2 FNYEAQ (reference sequence). This CDR3 is 13 amino acids long. CDR3 amino acids: CASSPQENQPQHF. In DNA form, the CDR3 reads TGTGCTAGCAGCCCTCAAGAGAATCAGCCCCAGCATTTT.

This clonotype was detected a few times. The rearrangement uses TRBV12-3 or TRBV12-4 and TRBJ1-1; unclear D gene. Trimming took 3 bases from V and 4 from J, leaving 12 bases between them. The CDR3 contains 14 residues. The DNA of the CDR3 is TGTGCCAGCAGTTTGTCCCGGACTCGCACTGAAGCTTTCTTT. The encoded protein is CASSLSRTRTEAFF.

This chain connects TRBV7-2 to TRBJ2-3; D is perhaps TRBD2 (6 bases). The CDR3 has 15 residues. Trimming took off 5 bases at V and 0 bases at J, with 12 bases between the two ends. Germline V gene data show CDR1 as SGHTA and CDR2 as FQGNSA. Written as DNA, the CDR3 is TGTGCCAGCAGCAAACCGGGACTGAGCACAGATACGCAGTATTTT. It yields the protein CASSKPGLSTDTQYF.

This clonotype has just a few counts. The chain couples TRBV12-3 or TRBV12-4 to TRBJ2-1, with 12 bases matching TRBD2. V lost 4 bases, J lost 9 bases, and 4 bases stayed unmatched. This CDR3 has 14 amino acids. CDR3 in DNA: TGTGCCAGCAGTTATAGGACTAGCGGGATTGAGCAGTTCTTC. Protein: CASSYRTSGIEQFF.

The gene calls are TRBV12-3 or TRBV12-4 and TRBJ1-5; no clear D gene. V was trimmed by 5 bases and J by 3 bases, leaving 11 bases between them. The CDR3 extends over 14 amino acids. The CDR3 loop reads CASSQPGLNQPQHF. CDR3 nucleotide sequence: TGTGCCAGCAGTCAGCCGGGCCTCAATCAGCCCCAGCATTTT.

V gene TRBV5-1 combines with J gene TRBJ2-3, with a weak D call TRBD1 (6 bases). This CDR3 spans 14 amino acids. Germline lookup yields CDR1 SGHRS and CDR2 YFSETQ. The V end was cut by 1 base, the J end by 2 bases, with 8 bases between. The CDR3 nucleotides are TGCGCCAGCAGCTTGACAGGGACCACAGATACGCAGTATTTT. Translating gives CASSLTGTTDTQYF.

The chain's CDR3 is CASSKLGLAVNYEQYV. CDR3 nucleotide sequence: TGTGCCAGCAGCAAACTGGGACTCGCTGTGAACTACGAGCAGTACGTC. V is TRBV21-1 and J is TRBJ2-7; the table's D call, TRBD2, has no DNA check behind it. TRBV21-1 is flagged as a pseudogene. The CDR3 contains 16 residues.

The chain combines TRBV28 with TRBJ1-4; the D is unclear. V was clipped by 2 bases and J by 8 bases, with 12 bases between them. Germline-derived CDR1 and CDR2 are MDHEN and SYDVKM. This CDR3 contains 14 residues. The CDR3 spells CASSLRGIKEKLFF. CDR3 DNA: TGTGCCAGCAGTTTAAGAGGGATAAAAGAAAAACTGTTTTTT.